The sequence of this T cell receptor beta chain was determined in a study of CD8 T cell repertoires and HIV-1 epitope variants. Study overall: Separate wells received one of Twenty-five Gag or Nef variant peptides. The baseline condition was 1M T cells left uncultured.

After removal of 1 base from V and 4 bases from J, the junction contained 7 bases not matched to a gene. This CDR3 contains 16 residues. Germline V gene data show CDR1 as SGHDT and CDR2 as YYEEEE. Sequenced by immunoSEQ multiplex PCR; TCRdb stores in-frame clones only, minus some. The profile shows about 90,000 clones, almost 75% of them singletons. This receptor was identified in a male donor with HIV. The rearrangement joins TRBV5-6 to TRBJ1-4; 7 bases are a match to TRBD1. The material sequenced was uncultured baseline CD8+ T cells from peripheral blood mononuclear cells (PBMCs). CDR3 coding DNA: TGTGCCAGCAGCTTGTGGGACAGCCGACTTAATGAAAAACTGTTTTTT. It translates to CASSLWDSRLNEKLFF.